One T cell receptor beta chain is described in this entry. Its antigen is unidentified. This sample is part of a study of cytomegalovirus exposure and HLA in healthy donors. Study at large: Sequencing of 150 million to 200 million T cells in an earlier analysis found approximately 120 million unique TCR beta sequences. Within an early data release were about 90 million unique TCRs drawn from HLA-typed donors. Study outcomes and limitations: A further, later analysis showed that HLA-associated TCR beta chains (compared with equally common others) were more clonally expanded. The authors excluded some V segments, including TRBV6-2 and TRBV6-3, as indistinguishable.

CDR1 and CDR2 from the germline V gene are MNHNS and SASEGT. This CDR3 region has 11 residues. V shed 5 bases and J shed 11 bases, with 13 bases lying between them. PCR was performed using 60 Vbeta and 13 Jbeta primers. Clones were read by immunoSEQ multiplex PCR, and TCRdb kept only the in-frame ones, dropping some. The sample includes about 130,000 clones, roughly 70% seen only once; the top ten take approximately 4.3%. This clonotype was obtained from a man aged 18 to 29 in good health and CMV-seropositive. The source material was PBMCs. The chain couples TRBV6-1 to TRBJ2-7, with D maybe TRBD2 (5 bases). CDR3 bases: TGTGCCAGCAGTCTAGGACTTTTAAAGTACTTC. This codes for CASSLGLLKYF.